This TCR beta chain was recovered during a study of beta chain features in type 1 diabetes (dated by TCRdb to the late 2010s). Turning to the overall study: Patients and healthy donors did not differ in mean age, gender distribution, total cell number or subset yield. Across all samples, 90 million to 130 million sorted cells were examined, and cell number per subset correlated strongly with RNA yield. In the study, recently diagnosed type 1 diabetes patients and matched healthy donors were compared on the TCRB repertoires of their sorted circulating CD4+ T cell subsets. Regulatory and stem cell-like memory subsets were isolated from only 8 patients and roughly 8 healthy donors, whereas naive and central memory subsets came from all 30 or so donors. The research as a whole found: At VDJ recombination sites, patients with type 1 diabetes made fewer insertions and deleted more nucleotides, a pattern implying thymic rearrangement abnormalities. Type 1 diabetes patients showed a moderate but significant shortening of TCRB CDR3 length in all four CD4+ subsets. Shorter templates might have been favored by PCR, but patient and control samples were amplified and corrected together, so both groups would have been affected equally by any skew. The naive, central memory and regulatory TCRB repertoires appeared to resemble one another more closely among patients than among healthy donors. Because small numbers of individuals were included in the HLA sub-analyses, any influence of HLA type on TCRB rearrangement was left unresolved. Sequencing cDNA rather than genomic DNA could over-represent highly expressing activated cells, although activation and CD3 levels did not differ between groups.

The High Capacity cDNA Reverse Transcription Kit was used to reverse transcribe all of the isolated RNA, meaning that expressed TCRB transcripts were what got sequenced. Deep immunoSEQ sequencing was performed on naive, central memory and regulatory T cell samples, with an average of approximately 4 million total reads per sample. Sorted cells were lysed in RLT buffer and RNA was extracted with DNase-treated RNeasy Micro or Mini kits, depending on cell number. Each cell subset was processed separately to prevent cross-contamination, with patient and healthy donor samples processed together. The immunoSEQ multiplex PCR was used to amplify TCRB sequences from cDNA, yielding 87-bp fragments that span the CDR3 region. Amplicons were sequenced on the Illumina HiSeq platform. Under the source paper's analysis protocol: PCR bias was computationally corrected using synthetic template baselines, reads within Hamming distance 2 were collapsed, and singletons that could not be merged were discarded. Reads were aligned to IMGT to assign V, D and J genes, CDR3 length, and insertions or deletions at six rearrangement sites. Within each subset, clonotype counts were normalized to the number of sorted cells before true diversity and Gini coefficients were calculated with the tcR R package. The overlap coefficient, calculated on TCRB nucleotide sequences, was used to quantify repertoire sharing. TCRdb obtained this table from immuneACCESS and retained in-frame rearrangements with V and J assigned. These tables miss some clones; where compared with another copy, unresolved V genes account for less than half of the shortfall, and the remainder is unexplained. The DNA gave D and trimming, while V, J and clone size come from that table. The sample table records 130,000 or so clones; roughly 10% of these occur just once. 0.5% to 0.65% of the sample rests with the top ten.

The germline V gene encodes CDR1 MNHEY and CDR2 SMNVEV (reference sequence). Trimmed from V: 4 bases; trimmed from J: 6 bases; junction bases lacking a gene match: 10. The CDR3 sequence holds 15 residues, the cysteine and phenylalanine included. Only the CDR3 region is kept as DNA, spanning 45 bases read in frame from base 1. Remarks on this clone: This clone's antigen is unknown. No base quality information exists; no much larger clone differs at one position.

Each donor gave one peripheral blood draw, averaging approximately 0.12 L, which was collected into heparinised tubes. A BD FACSAria II was used to sort naive, central memory, regulatory and stem cell-like memory CD4+ T cells with a panel that included CD45RO, CCR7, CD25, CD127, CD95 and CD27. A purity above 98% was achieved for all sorted populations. PBMCs were isolated right away by Lymphoprep density gradient centrifugation and were stained directly, without culture. Samples were stained and sorted in pairs, with one healthy donor and one patient per experiment, so that batch effects were minimized.

The sample comprised central memory CD4+ T cells from blood. The sequence is built from TRBV27 and TRBJ2-7; 9 of the junction bases match TRBD1. The clonotype originates from a woman in her 40s in good health. Read as DNA, the sequence is TGTGCCAGCAGTTATCCGGGACAGGGCCGGTCCGAGCAGTACTTC. This sequence encodes CASSYPGQGRSEQYF.